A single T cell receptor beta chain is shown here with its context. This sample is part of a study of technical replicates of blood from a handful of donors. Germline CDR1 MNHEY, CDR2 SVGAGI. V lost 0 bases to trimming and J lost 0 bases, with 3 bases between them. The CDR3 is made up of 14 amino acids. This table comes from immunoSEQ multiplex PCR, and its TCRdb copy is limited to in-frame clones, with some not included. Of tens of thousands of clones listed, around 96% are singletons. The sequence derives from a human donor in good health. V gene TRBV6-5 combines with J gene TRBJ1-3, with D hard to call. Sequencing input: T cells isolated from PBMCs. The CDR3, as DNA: TGTGCCAGCAGTTACTCCCTCTCTGGAAACACCATATATTTT. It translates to CASSYSLSGNTIYF.